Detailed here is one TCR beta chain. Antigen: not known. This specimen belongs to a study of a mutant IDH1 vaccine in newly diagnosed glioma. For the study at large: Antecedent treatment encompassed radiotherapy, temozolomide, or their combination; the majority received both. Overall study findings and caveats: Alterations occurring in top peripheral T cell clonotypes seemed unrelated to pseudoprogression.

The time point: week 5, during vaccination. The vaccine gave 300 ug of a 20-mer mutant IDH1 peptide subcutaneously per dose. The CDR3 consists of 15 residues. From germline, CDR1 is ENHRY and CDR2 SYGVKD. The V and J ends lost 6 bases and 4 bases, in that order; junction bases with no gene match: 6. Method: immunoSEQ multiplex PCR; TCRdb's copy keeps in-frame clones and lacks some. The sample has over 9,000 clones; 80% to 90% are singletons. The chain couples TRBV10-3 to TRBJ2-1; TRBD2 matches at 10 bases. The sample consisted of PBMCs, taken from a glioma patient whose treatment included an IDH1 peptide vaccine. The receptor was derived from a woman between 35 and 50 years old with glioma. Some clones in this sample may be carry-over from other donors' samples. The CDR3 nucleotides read TGTGCCATCAGCGGAGCGGGAGGGCCATACAATGAGCAGTTCTTC. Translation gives CAISGAGGPYNEQFF.